The source of this T cell receptor beta chain is a study of T-cell reconstitution after alpha-beta-depleted transplantation in children. This clonotype showed up many times. Preparation of the TCRbeta library was carried out with unique molecular identifiers. TCRdb reanalysed the PCR reads using MiXCR and keeps one entry per CDR3 protein. Counted here are 190,000 or so distinct CDR3 sequences, approximately 6.8% occurring once; the ten biggest clones make up approximately 2.9%. V lost 0 bases to trimming and J lost 0 bases, with 10 bases between them. The CDR3 has 16 amino acids. Germline V gene lookup returns CDR1 SGDLS and CDR2 YYNGEE.

The rearrangement uses TRBV9 and TRBJ2-1; no clear D. This clonotype was obtained from a human donor who donated a stem cell graft to a child with Wiskott-Aldrich syndrome. The sample here was PBMCs from the stem cell graft donor, taken from the stem cell graft. The CDR3 bases are TGTGCCAGCAGCGTAGCCGTCGGTTCCTCCTACAATGAGCAGTTCTTC. Its translation: CASSVAVGSSYNEQFF.